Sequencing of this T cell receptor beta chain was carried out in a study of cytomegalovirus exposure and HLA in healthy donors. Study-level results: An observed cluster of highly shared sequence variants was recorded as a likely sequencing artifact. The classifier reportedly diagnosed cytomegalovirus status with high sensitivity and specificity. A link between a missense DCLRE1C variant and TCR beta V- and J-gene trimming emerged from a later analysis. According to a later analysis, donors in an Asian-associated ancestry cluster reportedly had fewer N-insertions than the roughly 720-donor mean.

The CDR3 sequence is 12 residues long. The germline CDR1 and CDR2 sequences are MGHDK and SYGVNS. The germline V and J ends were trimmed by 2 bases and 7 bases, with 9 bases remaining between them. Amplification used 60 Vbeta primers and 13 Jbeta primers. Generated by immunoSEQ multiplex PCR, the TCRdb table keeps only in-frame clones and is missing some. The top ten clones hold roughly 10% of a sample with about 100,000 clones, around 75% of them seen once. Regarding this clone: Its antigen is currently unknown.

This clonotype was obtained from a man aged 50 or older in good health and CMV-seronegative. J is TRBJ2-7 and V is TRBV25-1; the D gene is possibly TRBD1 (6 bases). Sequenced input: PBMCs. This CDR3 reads CASSEGQWEQYF. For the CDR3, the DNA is TGTGCCAGCAGTGAAGGACAGTGGGAGCAGTACTTC.